These T cell receptor beta chains were read from a single sample in a study of blood T cells in healthy people across ages. TCRdb ran MiXCR on the 5' RACE reads and lists one entry per CDR3 protein. Of hundreds of thousands of distinct CDR3 sequences in the sample, approximately 52% were seen once. The sequenced material came from blood. These receptor sequences come from a man aged 55 to 70 in good health. Both conserved end residues are part of each CDR3. D genes are given only for firm matches. A row's size may be missing; if present it is once, few, many or a size class.

- | - | TRBJ2-7 | TRBV2 | CASTGALMGGEQYF | TGTGCCAGCACCGGGGCCCTTATGGGGGGCGAGCAGTACTTC
- | - | TRBJ1-2 | TRBV5-1 | CASGPGFTYGYTF | TGCGCCAGCGGACCAGGGTTTACCTATGGCTACACCTTC
few | - | TRBJ1-2 | TRBV24-1 | CATSDGATEYGYTF | TGTGCCACCAGTGACGGGGCCACCGAATATGGCTACACCTTC
- | - | TRBJ2-4 | TRBV29-1 | CSVDGREQYF | TGCAGCGTTGATGGAAGGGAGCAGTACTTC
few | - | TRBJ1-2 | TRBV28 | CASSLGGSFYGYTF | TGTGCCAGCAGTTTAGGGGGATCCTTCTATGGCTACACCTTC
- | - | TRBJ2-7 | TRBV4-1 | CALGGPGVNEQYF | TGCGCCCTCGGGGGTCCGGGGGTAAACGAGCAGTACTTC
once | TRBD1 | TRBJ2-5 | TRBV28 | CASSLGSDRVAPETQYF | TGTGCCAGCAGTTTGGGATCGGACAGGGTCGCCCCAGAGACCCAGTACTTC
few | - | TRBJ1-2 | TRBV27 | CASSLSWGSGGYTF | TGTGCCAGCAGTTTATCGTGGGGGAGCGGTGGCTACACCTTC
- | TRBD2 | TRBJ2-4 | TRBV28 | CASSPTRGGLNIQYF | TGTGCCAGCAGCCCGACACGGGGGGGGTTAAACATTCAGTACTTC
few | - | TRBJ2-3 | TRBV6-5 | CASSFRARQDTQYF | TGTGCCAGCAGTTTCCGCGCGAGGCAAGATACGCAGTATTTT
- | - | TRBJ1-6 | TRBV5-1 | CASSTGRRNSPFHF | TGCGCCAGCAGCACGGGACGCCGAAATTCACCCTTCCACTTT
- | - | TRBJ1-6 | TRBV10-3 | CAITEGYNSPLHF | TGTGCCATCACGGAGGGATATAATTCACCCCTCCACTTT
once | - | TRBJ1-4 | TRBV7-2 | CASSPRPQGGEKLFF | TGTGCCAGCAGCCCTCGGCCACAGGGTGGTGAAAAACTGTTTTTT
- | - | TRBJ2-5 | TRBV28 | CASSPTLIGVETQYF | TGTGCCAGCAGTCCCACACTGATAGGGGTGGAGACCCAGTACTTC
- | - | TRBJ1-6 | TRBV19 | CAGGISSYNSPLHF | TGTGCCGGTGGTATTAGTTCCTATAATTCACCCCTCCACTTT
- | - | TRBJ2-3 | TRBV20-1 | CSASSARRDPNTQYF | TGCAGTGCTAGTTCCGCGAGGCGGGACCCCAATACGCAGTATTTT
- | TRBD1 | TRBJ1-1 | TRBV6-1 | CASRDRAATEAFF | TGTGCCAGCAGGGACAGGGCGGCCACTGAAGCTTTCTTT
few | - | TRBJ2-5 | TRBV2 | CASRSLATEETQYF | TGTGCCAGCAGGAGTCTGGCAACAGAAGAGACCCAGTACTTC
- | - | TRBJ2-1 | TRBV29-1 | CSAAPGTARSEQFF | TGCAGCGCCGCCCCTGGGACGGCCCGTAGTGAGCAGTTCTTC
- | - | TRBJ2-1 | TRBV4-3 | CASSQDRVRGREQFF | TGCGCCAGCAGCCAAGATCGGGTGAGGGGCCGGGAGCAGTTCTTC
- | - | TRBJ1-1 | TRBV20-1 | CSSDPDVNTEAFF | TGCAGTTCGGACCCGGACGTCAACACTGAAGCTTTCTTT
once | TRBD1 | TRBJ1-2 | TRBV5-5 | CASSLDRDPYYGYTF | TGTGCCAGCAGCCTGGACAGGGACCCCTACTATGGCTACACCTTC